This record looks at one TCR beta chain sequence and its context. This entry belongs to a study of blood T cell repertoires in COVID-19. Germline-derived CDR1 and CDR2 are ENHRY and SYGVKD. This CDR3 region has 14 residues. With 3 bases removed from V and 1 base from J, the gap between germline ends came to 9 bases. The protocol was immunoSEQ multiplex PCR, while the TCRdb copy is restricted to in-frame clones and leaves out a portion. This table holds about 220,000 clones, 88% found once. Sequencing was done on a sample of PBMCs or T cells enriched from blood (not recorded which). This chain links TRBV10-3 with TRBJ1-1; no clear D. The sequence was obtained from a woman aged 30 to 39 who had recovered from COVID-19. CDR3 protein: CAISDRGRNTEAFF. CDR3 bases: TGTGCCATCAGTGACCGGGGAAGGAACACTGAAGCTTTCTTT.